This T cell receptor beta chain was documented in a study of CD4 T cells in relation to SARS-CoV-2 and coronaviruses. Regarding this clone: Antigen specificity is unknown.

The germline V gene encodes CDR1 SGHNT and CDR2 YYREEE (reference sequence). The CDR3 loop spans 16 amino acids. V was cut by 4 bases and J by 4 bases, with 20 bases left in between. Unexposed donor CD4+ T cells date from about 2011-2018, before the COVID-19 pandemic. Isolation of CD4+ T cells took place after 10 days in culture. Cells permitting, SARS-CoV-2 S/N and four cold-coronavirus spikes were tested on unexposed-donor CD4+ T cells. Sequenced by immunoSEQ multiplex PCR; TCRdb stores in-frame clones only, minus some. The data contain approximately 24,000 clones, about 75% of them singletons. Study-wide results and limits: Compared with monoreactive clones, crossreactive clones showed significantly weaker SARS-CoV-2 expansion. Samples before the pandemic and after infection were not matched within any donor.

Sample: CD4+ T cells from PBMCs, cultured in vitro. This receptor was taken from a human donor in good health. J is TRBJ2-5 and V is TRBV5-4; D might be TRBD2 (5 bases). In nucleotides, the CDR3 is TGTGCCAGCAGCCCCGTGGCGGTGCTAGGAGGAGAGACCCAGTACTTC. Translation: CASSPVAVLGGETQYF. Looking up the rest from reference TRBV5-4 and TRBJ2-5 gives the full variable domain: ETGVTQSPTHLIKTRGQQVTLRCSSQSGHNTVSWYQQALGQGPQFIFQYYREEENGRGNFPPRFSGLQFPNYSSELNVNALELDDSALYLCASSPVAVLGGETQYFGPGTRLLVL.